Shown below are 32 T cell receptor beta chains from a single sample sequenced in a study of shared clonotypes between healthy human individuals. The repertoire was sequenced with immunoSEQ multiplex PCR; TCRdb's copy has only in-frame clones and lacks some. The sample contains over 2 million clones, 92% of which appear only once. Sequencing was performed on naive CD4+ T cells from PBMCs. Specified subset: CD45RA+ positively selected. Receptors were obtained from a man between 18 and 29 years old in good health. Some clones in this sample may be carry-over from other donors' samples.

The chain links TRBV19 to TRBJ1-4, with a tentative D call TRBD1 (6 bases). CDR1 is LNHDA and CDR2 is SQIVND in the germline V gene (reference sequence). This CDR3 region has 14 residues. V lost 6 bases and J 5 bases, leaving 13 bases between the germline ends. The CDR3 nucleotides read TGTGCCAGTAGGGTACAGGGAAGAAATGAAAAACTGTTTTTT. Translation gives CASRVQGRNEKLFF.

This chain uses TRBV4-3 with TRBJ1-1; D is undetermined. Germline loops: CDR1 LGHNA, CDR2 YSLEER. This CDR3 has 16 residues. V was cut by 1 base and J by 5 bases, with 17 bases left in between. The chain's CDR3 is CASSQVGYPGLTEAFF. The CDR3, as DNA: TGCGCCAGCAGCCAAGTGGGGTACCCCGGATTGACTGAAGCTTTCTTT.

V and J are TRBV19 and TRBJ1-1; maybe TRBD1 (6 bases). Per the germline V gene, CDR1 is LNHDA and CDR2 is SQIVND (reference sequence). The CDR3 totals 15 residues. Trimming removed 10 bases from V and 4 bases from J, with 22 bases in between. The CDR3 loop reads CATRKGTTRATEAFF. The CDR3, as DNA: TGTGCCACTCGAAAGGGGACAACTCGGGCCACTGAAGCTTTCTTT.

V usage is TRBV11-2 and J usage is TRBJ2-1; perhaps TRBD1 as D (5 bases). The CDR3 contains 18 residues. CDR1 is SGHAT and CDR2 is FQNNGV in the germline V gene. V dropped 5 bases and J dropped 5 bases, with 25 bases sitting between them. As DNA, the CDR3 is TGTGCCAGCAGCCCCCTTAGGGGTCCGCGGTCGTCACACAATGAGCAGTTCTTC. Protein product: CASSPLRGPRSSHNEQFF.

The J gene is TRBJ2-7, the V gene TRBV7-2; perhaps TRBD2 as D (7 bases). The CDR3 totals 15 residues. Trimming left V 6 bases short and J 0 bases short, with 15 bases between. Germline V CDR1 and CDR2: SGHTA, FQGNSA. The CDR3 sequence is CASREGGGSSYEQYF. The DNA for the CDR3 is TGTGCCAGCAGGGAAGGGGGGGGAAGCTCCTACGAGCAGTACTTC.

The genes are TRBV11-2 and TRBJ2-7; D is ambiguous. V was trimmed by 5 bases and J by 4 bases, leaving 24 bases between them. The CDR3 consists of 17 residues. In germline, CDR1 is SGHAT, CDR2 FQNNGV. CDR3 residues: CASSPLRETYDVYEQYF. In DNA, the CDR3 is TGTGCCAGCAGCCCCCTTAGGGAAACCTACGATGTTTACGAGCAGTACTTC.

With regard to this clone: This specimen includes other DNA sequences encoding the same CDR3. This sequence joins TRBV5-1 and TRBJ2-1, with 7 bases identical to TRBD2. The V gene's germline CDR1 is SGHRS and CDR2 YFSETQ. This CDR3 spans 16 amino acids. J lost 2 bases, V lost 0 bases, and 5 bases had no gene match. This CDR3 is CASSLVAGSTYNEQFF. The CDR3 DNA sequence: TGCGCCAGCAGCTTGGTAGCGGGCTCAACCTACAATGAGCAGTTCTTC.

The J gene is TRBJ2-1, the V gene TRBV9; TRBD1 or TRBD2 may be the D gene (5 bases each). With 1 base removed from V and 6 bases from J, the gap between germline ends came to 20 bases. The germline CDR1 and CDR2 sequences are SGDLS and YYNGEE. The CDR3 has 17 residues. CDR3 sequence (DNA): TGTGCCAGCAGCGTACTCAGTCGGGACCATTGGGGCAATGAGCAGTTCTTC. Protein: CASSVLSRDHWGNEQFF.

This chain uses TRBV6-1 with TRBJ2-7; 10 nucleotides agree with TRBD1. This CDR3 spans 15 amino acids. The ends lost 6 bases at V and 3 bases at J; junction bases unmatched: 8. From germline, CDR1 is MNHNS and CDR2 SASEGT. The CDR3 nucleotides read TGTGCCAGCAGAAGACAGGGGGCGGCTTTCTACGAGCAGTACTTC. Its protein is CASRRQGAAFYEQYF.

The chain is built from TRBV4-2 and TRBJ2-7; 12 positions agree with TRBD2. This CDR3 spans 15 amino acids. Trimming removed 4 bases from V and 3 bases from J; junction bases left unmatched: 4. Germline CDR1 and CDR2: LGHNA and YNFKEQ. The CDR3 region is CASSLGLAGLYEQYF. The CDR3 coding sequence is TGTGCCAGCAGCCTGGGACTAGCGGGCCTCTACGAGCAGTACTTC.

As for this clone: The sample carries other DNA sequences with the same CDR3. The chain is built from TRBV27 and TRBJ2-7, with TRBD2 matching 7 bases. The CDR3 extends over 14 amino acids. With V trimmed by 7 bases and J by 1 base, 7 bases remained unmatched. Per the germline V gene, CDR1 is MNHEY and CDR2 is SMNVEV (reference sequence). CDR3: CASTRTGGSYEQYF. As DNA, the CDR3 is TGTGCCAGCACCCGTACCGGGGGGTCCTACGAGCAGTACTTC.

The chain employs TRBV7-2 and TRBJ2-1; 12 nucleotides align to TRBD2. J gave up 5 bases and V 0 bases, and 5 bases lay outside the gene matches. From germline, CDR1 is SGHTA and CDR2 FQGNSA. The CDR3 covers 17 residues. The CDR3, as DNA: TGTGCCAGCAGCTTAGCCGCTAGCGGGAGGGTAAACAATGAGCAGTTCTTC. Its translation: CASSLAASGRVNNEQFF. Supplemented by reference TRBV7-2 and TRBJ2-1, the full variable domain reads GAGVSQSPSNKVTEKGKDVELRCDPISGHTALYWYRQSLGQGLEFLIYFQGNSAPDKSGLPSDRFSAERTGGSVSTLTIQRTQQEDSAVYLCASSLAASGRVNNEQFFGPGTRLTVL.

The chain recombines TRBV7-2 with TRBJ1-1; 7 positions agree with TRBD1. The CDR3 spans 12 residues. Germline CDR1 is SGHTA and CDR2 is FQGNSA. The trim removed 7 bases at V and 5 bases at J, leaving 4 bases unmatched. The CDR3 DNA reads as TGTGCCAGCACCCAGACAGGGACTGAAGCTTTCTTT. This translates into CASTQTGTEAFF.

V is TRBV6-5 and J is TRBJ2-2; tentatively, D is TRBD1 (6 bases). This CDR3 is 13 amino acids long. Between the trimmed V and J ends, which lost 7 bases and 6 bases, there was a span of 12 bases. The germline CDR1 and CDR2 sequences are MNHEY and SVGAGI. The CDR3 region has the DNA TGTGCCAGCACCAGACAGGTCCCCGGGGAGCTGTTTTTT. Protein: CASTRQVPGELFF.

Comment on this clone: Other nucleotide sequences from this sample produce the same CDR3. The J gene is TRBJ2-5, the V gene TRBV29-1; possibly TRBD1 for D (6 bases). The V and J ends lost 4 bases and 5 bases respectively, with 8 bases between them. The CDR3 extends over 11 amino acids. CDR1 and CDR2 from the germline V gene are SQVTM and ANQGSEA. In DNA, the CDR3 is TGCAGCGTTGTGGGGGCGGAGACCCAGTACTTC. It translates to CSVVGAETQYF.

Concerning this clone itself: Other nucleotide sequences in the sample specify the same CDR3. This chain links TRBV2 with TRBJ2-1; 10 bases align to TRBD2. V shed 5 bases, J shed 1 base, and the junction held 2 bases outside the gene matches. Germline V lookup: CDR1 SNHLY, CDR2 FYNNEI. CDR3 length: 15 residues. CDR3 region: CASSRTSGSYNEQFF. The CDR3 nucleotides read TGTGCCAGCAGTCGGACTAGCGGATCCTACAATGAGCAGTTCTTC. The complete variable domain, with remaining parts taken from reference TRBV2 and TRBJ2-1, reads EPEVTQTPSHQVTQMGQEVILRCVPISNHLYFYWYRQILGQKVEFLVSFYNNEISEKSEIFDDQFSVERPDGSNFTLKIRSTKLEDSAMYFCASSRTSGSYNEQFFGPGTRLTVL.

The J gene is TRBJ2-2, the V gene TRBV6-5; D gene ambiguous. Trimming stripped 2 bases from V and 0 bases from J, with 4 bases between. CDR3 length: 14 residues. CDR1 MNHEY and CDR2 SVGAGI come from the germline V gene. CDR3 sequence (DNA): TGTGCCAGCAGTTACGGCGCGAACACCGGGGAGCTGTTTTTT. It codes for CASSYGANTGELFF.

The V gene is TRBV5-1, the J gene TRBJ2-7; 9 nucleotides agree with TRBD2. The V segment lost 0 bases and the J segment 4 bases; nucleotides outside the gene matches: 11. This CDR3 region has 17 residues. Germline V gives CDR1 SGHRS, CDR2 YFSETQ. Here the CDR3 reads CASSLGGAGGSAYEQYF. The DNA for the CDR3 is TGCGCCAGCAGCTTGGGGGGCGCGGGAGGGTCGGCGTACGAGCAGTACTTC.

The chain recombines TRBV4-1 with TRBJ2-3; 8 positions match TRBD2. The CDR3 is 15 amino acids. Trimming cost V 4 bases and J 2 bases; bases outside gene matches: 5. The germline gives CDR1 MGHRA, CDR2 YSYEKL. This chain's CDR3 is CASSPGGRDTDTQYF. CDR3 sequence (DNA): TGCGCCAGCAGCCCGGGAGGGCGAGACACAGATACGCAGTATTTT.

The chain joins TRBV6-5 to TRBJ1-3, with D perhaps matching TRBD1 (5 bases). This CDR3 region has 15 residues. CDR1 and CDR2 from the germline V gene are MNHEY and SVGAGI. V lost 7 bases, J lost 5 bases, and 18 bases lay in between. The CDR3 loop is CASTGTRGGRNTIYF. The CDR3 nucleotides are TGTGCCAGCACCGGGACGAGGGGTGGTCGAAACACCATATATTTT.

The chain couples TRBV4-1 to TRBJ2-3; D is possibly TRBD2 (6 bases). The V gene lost 4 bases and the J gene lost 3 bases, with 8 bases spanning the gap. Germline V lookup: CDR1 MGHRA, CDR2 YSYEKL. The length of the CDR3 is 13 residues. The CDR3 region is CASSPGGTDTQYF. In DNA, the CDR3 is TGCGCCAGCAGCCCTGGAGGGACAGATACGCAGTATTTT.

This clone was seen only once. CDR3 in amino acids: CASSRTGDDTEAFF. The CDR3 region has the DNA TGTGCCAGCAGCCGGACAGGGGACGACACTGAAGCTTTCTTT. V usage is TRBV6-5 and J usage is TRBJ1-1; 9 nucleotides match TRBD1. V shed 6 bases, J shed 3 bases, and the junction held 5 bases outside the gene matches. The CDR3 spans 14 residues. In germline, CDR1 is MNHEY, CDR2 SVGAGI.

The chain is built from TRBV7-3 and TRBJ1-2; D unresolved. The CDR3 extends over 12 amino acids. Germline V gene lookup returns CDR1 SGHTA and CDR2 FQGTGA. The V gene lost 2 bases and the J gene lost 8 bases, with 9 bases spanning the gap. CDR3 sequence: CASSLAGRGYTF. The CDR3 nucleotides are TGTGCCAGCAGCTTAGCAGGACGAGGCTACACCTTC. The full variable domain, completed using reference TRBV7-3 and TRBJ1-2, is GAGVSQTPSNKVTEKGKYVELRCDPISGHTALYWYRQSLGQGPEFLIYFQGTGAADDSGLPNDRFFAVRPEGSVSTLKIQRTERGDSAVYLCASSLAGRGYTFGSGTRLTVV.

The rearrangement links TRBV6-5 to TRBJ1-2; 8 nucleotides agree with TRBD1. The CDR3 consists of 13 residues. The junction had 7 bases not matched to a gene; V was cut back by 5 bases and J by 8 bases. Germline values: CDR1 MNHEY, CDR2 SVGAGI. In DNA, the CDR3 is TGTGCCAGCAGTACAAGACAGGGGCTCGGCTACACCTTC. This gives the protein CASSTRQGLGYTF.

The chain has TRBV5-6 and TRBJ2-5, with no clear D. V shed 0 bases and J shed 7 bases, with 7 bases lying between them. CDR3 length: 12 residues. CDR1 and CDR2 (germline): SGHDT, YYEEEE. The CDR3 DNA reads as TGTGCCAGCAGCTTGGGCGGCGTGACCCAGTACTTC. It specifies CASSLGGVTQYF.

This chain connects TRBV27 to TRBJ1-2; 7 bases line up with TRBD1. The CDR3 is made up of 15 amino acids. Germline CDR1 is MNHEY and CDR2 is SMNVEV (reference sequence). V gave up 7 bases and J gave up 2 bases; unmatched junction bases: 10. CDR3: CASTPFRGGNYGYTF. The CDR3 DNA follows: TGTGCCAGCACCCCCTTCAGGGGGGGCAACTATGGCTACACCTTC.

Remarks on this clone: In the same sample, other DNA sequences code for this CDR3. The rearrangement uses TRBV11-3 and TRBJ2-7, with 8 bases identical to TRBD2. Germline V CDR1 and CDR2: SGHNT, YENEEA. V was pared by 5 bases and J by 0 bases, with 3 bases of the junction left unmatched. The CDR3 extends over 14 amino acids. The CDR3 DNA reads as TGTGCCAGCAGCCCGGGGGGGGGCTCCTACGAGCAGTACTTC. Translation: CASSPGGGSYEQYF. Supplemented by reference TRBV11-3 and TRBJ2-7, the full variable domain reads EAGVVQSPRYKIIEKKQPVAFWCNPISGHNTLYWYLQNLGQGPELLIRYENEEAVDDSQLPKDRFSAERLKGVDSTLKIQPAELGDSAVYLCASSPGGGSYEQYFGPGTRLTVT.

The chain carries TRBV5-1 and TRBJ2-1; D is unresolved. Germline CDR1 is SGHRS and CDR2 is YFSETQ. Trimming shortened V by 1 base and J by 8 bases, and 16 bases separated the two germline ends. This CDR3 comprises 15 residues. The CDR3: CASSLLSTPPHEQFF. For the CDR3, the DNA is TGCGCCAGCAGCTTGCTTAGCACCCCCCCCCATGAGCAGTTCTTC. Combining the CDR3 with reference TRBV5-1 and TRBJ2-1 gives the whole variable domain KAGVTQTPRYLIKTRGQQVTLSCSPISGHRSVSWYQQTPGQGLQFLFEYFSETQRNKGNFPGRFSGRQFSNSRSEMNVSTLELGDSALYLCASSLLSTPPHEQFFGPGTRLTVL.

The chain has TRBV7-9 and TRBJ1-2, with D uncertain. Germline CDR1 is SEHNR and CDR2 is FQNEAQ (reference sequence). Trimming left V 1 base short and J 6 bases short, with 9 bases between. CDR3 length: 13 residues. The CDR3: CASSLEQSHGYTF. Here the CDR3 DNA reads TGTGCCAGCAGCTTAGAACAGAGCCATGGCTACACCTTC.

The chain is built from TRBV5-1 and TRBJ2-2; D remains ambiguous. Germline V gives CDR1 SGHRS, CDR2 YFSETQ. This CDR3 spans 16 amino acids. V gave up 2 bases and J gave up 0 bases, with 11 bases separating them. In DNA, the CDR3 is TGCGCCAGCAGCTTCGGCCAGGTCTCGAACACCGGGGAGCTGTTTTTT. Translation gives CASSFGQVSNTGELFF.

The chain is built from TRBV28 and TRBJ1-1; 9 bases are shared with TRBD1. The CDR3 runs to 15 residues. The J segment lost 2 bases and the V segment lost 4 bases, leaving 5 bases of the junction unmatched. The germline gives CDR1 MDHEN, CDR2 SYDVKM. CDR3 nucleotide sequence: TGTGCCAGCAGTTACAGGGGGCGCGGCAACACTGAAGCTTTCTTT. The encoded protein is CASSYRGRGNTEAFF.

V usage is TRBV7-2 and J usage is TRBJ2-1, with 7 nucleotides matching TRBD2. The V gene's germline CDR1 is SGHTA and CDR2 FQGNSA. The V gene end was trimmed by 3 bases and the J gene end by 3 bases; junction bases not matched to a gene: 11. The length of the CDR3 is 17 residues. This CDR3 is CASSLPRGSGGYNEQFF. CDR3 nucleotides: TGTGCCAGCAGCTTGCCCCGCGGGAGCGGAGGCTACAATGAGCAGTTCTTC.